The 10 T cell receptor beta chains in this list originate from one sample, sequenced in a study of blood T cells in healthy people across ages. Then a second PCR, running about 6 to 12 cycles, was carried out with a sample-barcoded 5' primer and a J-beta primer mix. TCRdb called the 5' RACE reads again in MiXCR, with one record for every CDR3 protein. The sample includes about 970,000 distinct CDR3 sequences, roughly half of them seen just once. Sequencing used blood. The receptor source for this set is a woman in her fifties or sixties in good health.

The CDR3 DNA follows: TGCAGTAAGGACCTCAACACAGATACGCAGTATTTT. It is translated as CSKDLNTDTQYF. J is TRBJ2-3 and V is TRBV20-1, with D unresolved. This CDR3 comprises 12 residues. The V end lost 8 bases, the J end lost 2 bases, and 11 bases lay between the germline ends. Germline values: CDR1 DFQATT, CDR2 SNEGSKA (reference sequence).

This chain connects TRBV21-1 to TRBJ2-4; the DNA was not used to check the table's D call, TRBD1. TRBV21-1 is a documented pseudogene. This CDR3 is built from 15 residues. The CDR3 DNA follows: TGTGCCAGCCGACCGACGACAGCGCTCCTACCGATTCAGTACTTC. Protein product: CASRPTTALLPIQYF.

CDR3 coding DNA: TGTGCCAGTAGTCCGGACTGGGAGACCCAGTACTTC. Protein product: CASSPDWETQYF. The chain has TRBV19 and TRBJ2-5, with D possibly TRBD2 on 5 matching bases. V lost 5 bases to trimming and J lost 5 bases, with 9 bases between them. The germline CDR1 and CDR2 sequences are LNHDA and SQIVND (reference sequence). This CDR3 is 12 amino acids long. Based on the CDR3 plus reference TRBV19 and TRBJ2-5, the full variable domain is DGGITQSPKYLFRKEGQNVTLSCEQNLNHDAMYWYRQDPGQGLRLIYYSQIVNDFQKGDIAEGYSVSREKKESFPLTVTSAQKNPTAFYLCASSPDWETQYFGPGTRLLVL.

The chain links TRBV7-2 to TRBJ2-7; D is tentatively TRBD1 or TRBD2 (5 bases each). V shed 4 bases and J shed 0 bases, with 16 bases lying between them. CDR3 size: 16 residues. Germline V gene sequence: CDR1 SGHTA, CDR2 FQGNSA. CDR3 coding DNA: TGTGCCAGCAGCTCTTACCCAGGGAGTAGCTCCTACGAGCAGTACTTC. Its protein is CASSSYPGSSSYEQYF. Looking up the rest from reference TRBV7-2 and TRBJ2-7 gives the full variable domain: GAGVSQSPSNKVTEKGKDVELRCDPISGHTALYWYRQSLGQGLEFLIYFQGNSAPDKSGLPSDRFSAERTGGSVSTLTIQRTQQEDSAVYLCASSSYPGSSSYEQYFGPGTRLTVT.

The CDR3 spells CASSVREQFF. The CDR3, as DNA: TGTGCCAGCAGTGTTAGGGAGCAGTTCTTC. The chain combines TRBV2 with TRBJ2-1, with no clear D. The ends were cut back, 4 bases at V and 10 bases at J, with 5 bases in the middle. CDR3 length equals 10 residues. CDR1 is SNHLY and CDR2 is FYNNEI in the germline V gene.

This chain joins TRBV5-1 and TRBJ2-7, with 7 bases identical to TRBD2. Germline V gene lookup returns CDR1 SGHRS and CDR2 YFSETQ. The CDR3 sequence is 15 residues long. Germline trimming cut 0 bases from V and 2 bases from J; bases unmatched to any gene: 5. In DNA form, the CDR3 reads TGCGCCAGCAGCTTGGGGGCGGGAGCCGCCTACGAGCAGTACTTC. Its protein product is CASSLGAGAAYEQYF.

The chain recombines TRBV12-3 or TRBV12-4 with TRBJ2-5, with a tentative D call TRBD2 (6 bases). The CDR3 is 15 amino acids. The germline V and J ends were trimmed by 5 bases and 0 bases, with 13 bases remaining between them. The CDR3 sequence is CASSPRERNQETQYF. DNA for the CDR3: TGTGCCAGCAGTCCCCGGGAGCGGAACCAAGAGACCCAGTACTTC.

This chain connects TRBV12-3 or TRBV12-4 to TRBJ2-1; D gene unclear. The CDR3 totals 14 residues. V gave up 6 bases and J gave up 2 bases, with 11 bases separating them. CDR3 sequence: CASRLKDAYNEQFF. As DNA, the CDR3 is TGTGCCAGCAGATTAAAGGACGCCTACAATGAGCAGTTCTTC.

The chain couples TRBV4-1 to TRBJ2-3; TRBD2 matches 7 bases. This CDR3 region has 17 residues. With 3 bases clipped from V and 4 bases from J, the junction kept 13 bases outside the gene matches. The germline V gene encodes CDR1 MGHRA and CDR2 YSYEKL. This CDR3 reads CASSHQASGIYADTQYF. Written as DNA, the CDR3 is TGCGCCAGCAGCCATCAGGCAAGCGGGATCTATGCAGATACGCAGTATTTT.

In its sample, this clonotype was seen a few times. The chain combines TRBV4-3 with TRBJ2-7, with unresolved D. This CDR3 has 17 amino acids. V was pared by 0 bases and J by 4 bases, with 19 bases between. Germline V gene sequence: CDR1 LGHNA, CDR2 YSLEER. CDR3 in DNA: TGCGCCAGCAGCCAAGATTTTTCAAGGTTCGGACCTTACGAGCAGTACTTC. This encodes CASSQDFSRFGPYEQYF.